This T cell receptor (beta chain) appears in the sequencing data of a study of blood T cell repertoires in COVID-19. Overall study context: Researchers got acute and convalescent COVID-19 samples from the United States, Italy and Spain. Nucleic acid was either cDNA or gDNA, and it came from T cells, B-cell-depleted T cells, or PBMCs.

Per the authors' pipeline: Estimation of nucleated cell counts relied on the amplification of reference gene primers. Using immunoSEQ multiplex PCR, the repertoire was profiled, and TCRdb retains in-frame clones only, with some absent. The DNA gave D and trimming, while V, J and clone size come from that table. Of a few hundred thousand clones in the sample, around 90% were seen once. This clone was recorded only once. The sequenced sample was peripheral blood. The clonotype comes from a man between 45 and 60 years old with acute or convalescent COVID-19.

Here the CDR3 reads CASSGAGIFSYNSPLHF. The CDR3 region has the DNA TGTGCCAGCAGCGGGGCAGGGATATTCTCCTATAATTCACCCCTCCACTTT. The chain uses TRBV9 and TRBJ1-6, with a tentative D call TRBD1 (5 bases). The CDR3 extends over 17 amino acids. Trimming stripped 3 bases from V and 0 bases from J, with 13 bases between. Germline values: CDR1 SGDLS, CDR2 YYNGEE.